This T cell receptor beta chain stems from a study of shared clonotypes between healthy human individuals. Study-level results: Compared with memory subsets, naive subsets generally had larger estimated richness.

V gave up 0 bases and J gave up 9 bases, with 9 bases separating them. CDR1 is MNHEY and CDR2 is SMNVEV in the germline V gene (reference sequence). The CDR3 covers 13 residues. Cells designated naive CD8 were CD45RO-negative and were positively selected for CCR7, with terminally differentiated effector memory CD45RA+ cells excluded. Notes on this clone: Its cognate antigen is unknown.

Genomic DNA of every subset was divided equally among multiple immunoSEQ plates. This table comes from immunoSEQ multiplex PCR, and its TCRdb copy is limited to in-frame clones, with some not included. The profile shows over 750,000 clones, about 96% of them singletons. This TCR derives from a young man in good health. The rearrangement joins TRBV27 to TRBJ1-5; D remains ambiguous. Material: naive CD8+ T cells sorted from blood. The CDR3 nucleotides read TGTGCCAGCAGTTTATCTGTGGGAAGGCCCCAGCATTTT. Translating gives CASSLSVGRPQHF.